This T cell receptor (beta chain) is from a study of identical twins. TCRdb reprocessed the 5' RACE reads with MiXCR, giving one entry per CDR3 protein. The table records 650,000 to 750,000 distinct CDR3 sequences, 21% of them present only once. This clonotype appeared many times. This sample also appeared in a second study, on T cells expressing NK-cell markers. That work states: Seven of the eight sequenced donors were classified as HCMV-seropositive, and one was classified as seronegative. A handful of donors had dominant NKG2C+ clonotypes that comprised roughly 1.0-8% of their CD8+ T cells.

This TCR came from a woman younger than 30 in good health. The sequencing sample was made of PBMCs.

CDR3 region: CSATGGLLETQYF. CDR3 DNA sequence: TGCAGTGCAACCGGGGGGCTATTAGAGACCCAGTACTTC. The gene calls are TRBV20-1 and TRBJ2-5, with a weak D call TRBD2 (7 bases). This CDR3 has 13 residues. Looked up from germline, CDR1 is DFQATT and CDR2 is SNEGSKA (reference sequence). Trimming stripped 6 bases from V and 4 bases from J, with 15 bases between.